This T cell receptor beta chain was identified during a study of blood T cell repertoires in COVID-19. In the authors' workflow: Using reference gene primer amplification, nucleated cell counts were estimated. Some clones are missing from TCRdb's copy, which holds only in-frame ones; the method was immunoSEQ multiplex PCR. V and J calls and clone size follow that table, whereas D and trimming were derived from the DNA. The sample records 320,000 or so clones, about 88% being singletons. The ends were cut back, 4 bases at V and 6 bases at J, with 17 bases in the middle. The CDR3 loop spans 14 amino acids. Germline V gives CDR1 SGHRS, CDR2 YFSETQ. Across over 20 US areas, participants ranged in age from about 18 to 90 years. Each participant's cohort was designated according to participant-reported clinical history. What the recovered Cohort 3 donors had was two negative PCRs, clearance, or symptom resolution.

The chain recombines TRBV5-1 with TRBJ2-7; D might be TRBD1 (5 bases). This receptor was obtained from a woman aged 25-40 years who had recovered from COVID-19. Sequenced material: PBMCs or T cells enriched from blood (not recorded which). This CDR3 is CASSTQGELGEQYF. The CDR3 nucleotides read TGCGCCAGCAGCACCCAGGGCGAGTTGGGCGAGCAGTACTTC.